Following are 32 T cell receptor beta chains from one sample sequenced in a study of cytomegalovirus exposure and HLA in healthy donors. With 60 Vbeta and 13 Jbeta primers, the PCR was carried out. Only in-frame clones appear in the TCRdb table, and some are missing; sequencing was by immunoSEQ multiplex PCR. Among under 65,000 clones listed, around 80% were seen once. The specimen sequenced was PBMCs. All receptors derive from a young man in good health and CMV-seropositive.

This rearrangement joins TRBV5-6 to TRBJ2-7, with 11 bases that match TRBD1. The CDR3 is 14 amino acids. The germline V gene encodes CDR1 SGHDT and CDR2 YYEEEE. The junction had 4 bases not matched to a gene; V was cut back by 4 bases and J by 4 bases. CDR3 protein: CASSRTGGAYEQYF. The CDR3 DNA reads as TGTGCCAGCAGCAGGACAGGGGGCGCGTACGAGCAGTACTTC.

This clone appeared a few times. V usage is TRBV6-6 and J usage is TRBJ2-5, with 8 bases aligning to TRBD2. The CDR3 consists of 14 residues. The germline V gene encodes CDR1 MNHNY and CDR2 SVGAGI (reference sequence). V trimming: 5 bases; J trimming: 5 bases; junction bases outside the gene matches: 7. The DNA for the CDR3 is TGTGCCAGCAGTGCATCCGGGACTAGTGAGACCCAGTACTTC. As protein: CASSASGTSETQYF.

The chain is built from TRBV5-6 and TRBJ2-5; 7 bases fit TRBD1. CDR3 length: 15 amino acids. After removal of 1 base from V and 2 bases from J, the junction contained 5 bases not matched to a gene. Germline CDR1 reads SGHDT; CDR2 reads YYEEEE. The CDR3 DNA reads TGTGCCAGCAGCTTGTTAGCAGGGGGTCAAGAGACCCAGTACTTC. Protein product: CASSLLAGGQETQYF.

The CDR3 loop is CASSWGVLEQYF. In DNA form, the CDR3 reads TGTGCCAGCTCTTGGGGGGTGCTCGAGCAGTACTTC. The V call is TRBV28, the J call TRBJ2-7; D might be TRBD2 (6 bases). V lost 8 bases to trimming and J lost 6 bases, with 14 bases between them. The germline V gene encodes CDR1 MDHEN and CDR2 SYDVKM. This CDR3 is built from 12 residues.

This sequence joins TRBV11-2 and TRBJ1-1; perhaps TRBD1 as D (6 bases). V lost 2 bases to trimming and J lost 1 base, with 11 bases between them. The CDR3 is 15 residues long. The germline V gene has CDR1 SGHAT and CDR2 FQNNGV. As DNA, the CDR3 is TGTGCCAGCAGCTTAAGAGGGGGACAGAACACTGAAGCTTTCTTT. Encoded protein: CASSLRGGQNTEAFF.

As regards this clone: The germline gene is not matched at one end of the junction; a read error may be the cause. The sample carries other DNA sequences with the same CDR3. The gene calls are TRBV6-5 and TRBJ2-3; D ambiguous. Per germline, CDR1 MNHEY and CDR2 SVGAGI. CDR3 length: 13 amino acids. The CDR3 is CASARRSTDTQYF. Written as DNA, the CDR3 is TGCGCCAGCGCTAGACGCAGCACAGATACGCAGTATTTT.

The genes are TRBV6-6 and TRBJ2-3, with TRBD2 matching 7 bases. Germline assignment: CDR1 MNHNY and CDR2 SVGAGI (reference sequence). V was clipped by 5 bases and J by 6 bases; unmatched bases: 5. CDR3 length: 13 residues. CDR3 in amino acids: CASSPAGSDTQYF. CDR3 coding DNA: TGTGCCAGCAGTCCAGCGGGATCCGATACGCAGTATTTT.

The genes are TRBV5-4 and TRBJ2-2; 8 bases match TRBD1. CDR3 length: 15 residues. V shed 4 bases, J shed 5 bases, and the junction held 7 bases outside the gene matches. In germline, CDR1 is SGHNT, CDR2 YYREEE (reference sequence). CDR3 residues: CASSQDRGKTGELFF. The DNA of the CDR3 is TGTGCCAGCAGCCAAGACAGGGGAAAGACCGGGGAGCTGTTTTTT.

The chain links TRBV9 to TRBJ1-4; 8 bases map to TRBD1. Trimming at V came to 0 bases and at J to 0 bases, leaving 10 bases not matched to a gene. The CDR3 is 19 amino acids. Germline assignment: CDR1 SGDLS and CDR2 YYNGEE. The CDR3 is CASSVGVRGRGATNEKLFF. CDR3 bases: TGTGCCAGCAGCGTAGGAGTCAGGGGGCGCGGAGCAACTAATGAAAAACTGTTTTTT. The whole variable domain, filled in from reference TRBV9 and TRBJ1-4, reads DSGVTQTPKHLITATGQRVTLRCSPRSGDLSVYWYQQSLDQGLQFLIQYYNGEERAKGNILERFSAQQFPDLHSELNLSSLELGDSALYFCASSVGVRGRGATNEKLFFGSGTQLSVL.

The CDR3 region has the DNA TGTGCCAGCAGTTTATCAACGGGGGGACGCCTCTCCTACGAGCAGTACTTC. Protein: CASSLSTGGRLSYEQYF. The chain is built from TRBV27 and TRBJ2-7; 7 bases match TRBD2. V was clipped by 0 bases and J by 0 bases; unmatched bases: 8. CDR3 size: 17 residues. Per the germline V gene, CDR1 is MNHEY and CDR2 is SMNVEV (reference sequence).

V gene TRBV10-3 combines with J gene TRBJ1-2, with TRBD1 matching 8 bases. J gave up 5 bases and V 4 bases, and 6 bases lay outside the gene matches. The length of the CDR3 is 14 residues. Germline CDR1 is ENHRY and CDR2 is SYGVKD. As DNA, the CDR3 is TGTGCCATCAGTGTGACAGGGGTCGGATATGGCTACACCTTC. The encoded protein is CAISVTGVGYGYTF.

The chain recombines TRBV11-2 with TRBJ1-2, with unresolved D. The length of the CDR3 is 13 residues. CDR1 and CDR2 from the germline V gene are SGHAT and FQNNGV. Deletions cut 1 base from V and 4 bases from J, with 7 bases between. Here the CDR3 DNA reads TGTGCCAGCAGCTTAGCGGGAGGCTATGGCTACACCTTC. Protein: CASSLAGGYGYTF.

This clone has just a few counts. The CDR3 reads CATEGVGKAEAFF. The CDR3 nucleotides read TGTGCCACCGAGGGGGTAGGGAAGGCTGAAGCTTTCTTT. The rearrangement uses TRBV2 and TRBJ1-1; possibly TRBD1 for D (6 bases). The V end was cut by 10 bases, the J end by 6 bases, with 18 bases between. The CDR3 has 13 residues. Germline V lookup: CDR1 SNHLY, CDR2 FYNNEI.

In this sample, this clone turned up a few times. The chain links TRBV6-1 to TRBJ1-5; TRBD1 aligns across 7 bases. Germline-derived CDR1 and CDR2 are MNHNS and SASEGT. With V trimmed by 9 bases and J by 0 bases, 5 bases remained unmatched. The CDR3 sequence is 14 residues long. This chain's CDR3 is CASGQVNSNQPQHF. Here the CDR3 DNA reads TGTGCCAGTGGACAGGTTAATAGCAATCAGCCCCAGCATTTT.

This chain joins TRBV9 and TRBJ2-2; the match to TRBD2 covers 11 bases. With 5 bases clipped from V and 2 bases from J, the junction kept 20 bases outside the gene matches. CDR3 length: 21 amino acids. Germline CDR1 and CDR2: SGDLS and YYNGEE. The CDR3: CASRGPPGWSSGGTNTGELFF. Here the CDR3 DNA reads TGTGCCAGCAGAGGGCCCCCGGGTTGGTCTAGCGGGGGGACAAACACCGGGGAGCTGTTTTTT. The full variable domain, rest sourced from reference TRBV9 and TRBJ2-2, is DSGVTQTPKHLITATGQRVTLRCSPRSGDLSVYWYQQSLDQGLQFLIQYYNGEERAKGNILERFSAQQFPDLHSELNLSSLELGDSALYFCASRGPPGWSSGGTNTGELFFGEGSRLTVL.

The chain recombines TRBV19 with TRBJ1-1; the match to TRBD1 covers 7 bases. The CDR3 runs 17 residues. The germline CDR1 and CDR2 sequences are LNHDA and SQIVND (reference sequence). V lost 6 bases to trimming and J lost 3 bases; unmatched junction nucleotides: 16. The CDR3 reads CASSPPGGWFGDTEAFF. The CDR3 DNA follows: TGTGCCAGTAGCCCACCAGGGGGTTGGTTTGGGGACACTGAAGCTTTCTTT.

This clone was found a few times. The chain joins TRBV5-4 to TRBJ2-6, with a weak D call TRBD2 (6 bases). The CDR3 consists of 15 residues. Germline V gene data show CDR1 as SGHNT and CDR2 as YYREEE (reference sequence). The V end lost 4 bases, the J end lost 4 bases, and 12 bases lay between the germline ends. CDR3 loop: CASSLGTSGANVLTF. Here the CDR3 DNA reads TGTGCCAGCAGCCTGGGGACTTCCGGGGCCAACGTCCTGACTTTC.

J is TRBJ2-5 and V is TRBV6-5, with 8 nucleotides matching TRBD1. V lost 2 bases, J lost 10 bases, and 6 bases stayed unmatched. Per the germline V gene, CDR1 is MNHEY and CDR2 is SVGAGI. The CDR3 loop spans 13 amino acids. The CDR3 loop is CASSYTGGEDQYF. DNA of the CDR3: TGTGCCAGCAGTTACACAGGGGGAGAAGACCAGTACTTC.

The J gene is TRBJ1-5, the V gene TRBV21-1. TRBV21-1 is tagged as a pseudogene. The CDR3 is 17 amino acids. The CDR3 here is CASSERSRGLDNQPQHF. Here the CDR3 DNA reads TGTGCCAGCAGCGAACGGTCTCGGGGGTTGGACAATCAGCCCCAGCATTTT.

The table lists this clone with a count of one. This CDR3 is CASNSRYITYNEQFF. CDR3 coding DNA: TGCGCCAGCAATTCGCGCTATATCACCTACAATGAGCAGTTCTTC. The chain has TRBV5-1 and TRBJ2-1; no clear D gene. V was pared by 6 bases and J by 2 bases, with 15 bases between. The CDR3 length is 15 residues. The V gene's germline CDR1 is SGHRS and CDR2 YFSETQ.

V and J are TRBV5-1 and TRBJ1-2; D call uncertain. This CDR3 is built from 14 residues. CDR1 SGHRS and CDR2 YFSETQ come from the germline V gene. Trimming stripped 0 bases from V and 4 bases from J, with 10 bases between. The CDR3 DNA reads as TGCGCCAGCAGCTTGGAAGTCAGCGTCTATGGCTACACCTTC. Its protein is CASSLEVSVYGYTF.

The CDR3 here is CASSPRQGRGNQPQHF. CDR3 coding DNA: TGTGCCAGTAGTCCCCGACAGGGTCGGGGCAATCAGCCCCAGCATTTT. V is TRBV19 and J is TRBJ1-5; 7 bases fit TRBD1. CDR3 length: 16 amino acids. With 5 bases clipped from V and 2 bases from J, the junction kept 9 bases outside the gene matches. Germline V gives CDR1 LNHDA, CDR2 SQIVND (reference sequence).

The chain uses TRBV5-4 and TRBJ2-1, with a tentative D call TRBD1 (5 bases). V was pared by 0 bases and J by 4 bases, with 11 bases between. Germline V lookup: CDR1 SGHNT, CDR2 YYREEE (reference sequence). This CDR3 has 15 amino acids. The chain's CDR3 is CASSLATGPYNEQFF. The CDR3 nucleotides read TGTGCCAGCAGCTTGGCCACAGGCCCATACAATGAGCAGTTCTTC.

V is TRBV2 and J is TRBJ2-3, with 7 bases lining up with TRBD1. Germline assignment: CDR1 SNHLY and CDR2 FYNNEI. With V trimmed by 6 bases and J by 4 bases, 10 bases remained unmatched. This CDR3 has 15 residues. This CDR3 reads CASRDMTGRADTQYF. In DNA, the CDR3 is TGTGCCAGCAGGGATATGACAGGGAGAGCAGATACGCAGTATTTT.

The chain couples TRBV6-5 to TRBJ2-3; D possibly corresponds to TRBD2 (7 bases). The CDR3 runs to 15 residues. Germline CDR1 reads MNHEY; CDR2 reads SVGAGI. V lost 6 bases to trimming and J lost 3 bases, with 16 bases between them. This CDR3 is CASRGRRGGTDTQYF. In DNA form, the CDR3 reads TGTGCCAGCAGGGGAAGGAGGGGGGGAACAGATACGCAGTATTTT.

This clone came up a few times. This chain uses TRBV5-8 with TRBJ1-5; 7 bases fit TRBD1. Losses at the gene ends were 3 bases for V and 4 bases for J; bases not matched to a gene: 1. Germline CDR1 reads SGHTS; CDR2 reads YDEGEE. This CDR3 comprises 13 residues. The CDR3 loop reads CASSWTGNQPQHF. As DNA, the CDR3 is TGTGCCAGCAGCTGGACAGGAAATCAGCCCCAGCATTTT.

The chain combines TRBV5-6 with TRBJ1-2; D not certain. The CDR3 loop spans 14 amino acids. Germline lookup yields CDR1 SGHDT and CDR2 YYEEEE. The V end lost 0 bases, the J end lost 0 bases, and 6 bases lay between the germline ends. The CDR3 DNA reads as TGTGCCAGCAGCTTGGGGCAATCTAACTATGGCTACACCTTC. Its protein is CASSLGQSNYGYTF.

The chain has TRBV9 and TRBJ2-1, with D perhaps TRBD2 (5 bases). The CDR3 sequence is 14 residues long. The germline V gene encodes CDR1 SGDLS and CDR2 YYNGEE. Trimming left V 0 bases short and J 10 bases short, with 14 bases between. The CDR3 sequence is CASSVGSAGGEQFF. The CDR3 DNA reads TGTGCCAGCAGCGTAGGTTCCGCAGGCGGGGAGCAGTTCTTC.

The V call is TRBV18, the J call TRBJ1-1, with 7 bases matching TRBD1. CDR3 length: 14 amino acids. The germline CDR1 and CDR2 sequences are KGHSH and LQKENI. The V segment lost 5 bases and the J segment 0 bases; nucleotides outside the gene matches: 3. The CDR3 spells CASSKQGMNTEAFF. The CDR3 nucleotides are TGTGCCAGCTCAAAACAGGGGATGAACACTGAAGCTTTCTTT.

This clone was observed once. The DNA of the CDR3 is TGTGCCAGCAGCTTACTACAGGGTCGGGAGACCCAGTACTTC. As protein: CASSLLQGRETQYF. This chain uses TRBV7-6 with TRBJ2-5, with a possible D match to TRBD1 (6 bases). The CDR3 covers 14 residues. Germline lookup yields CDR1 SGHVS and CDR2 FNYEAQ. V was trimmed by 2 bases and J by 5 bases, leaving 12 bases between them. Supplemented by reference TRBV7-6 and TRBJ2-5, the full variable domain reads GAGVSQSPRYKVTKRGQDVALRCDPISGHVSLYWYRQALGQGPEFLTYFNYEAQQDKSGLPNDRFSAERPEGSISTLTIQRTEQRDSAMYRCASSLLQGRETQYFGPGTRLLVL.

The CDR3 DNA reads as TGCGCCAGCAGAGGATCTCTAGCGGGGGGCCTCCTTTCCAAAAACATTCAGTACTTC. Translated: CASRGSLAGGLLSKNIQYF. V gene TRBV10-2 combines with J gene TRBJ2-4; 11 positions match TRBD2. The CDR3 contains 19 residues. The J segment lost 2 bases and the V segment lost 6 bases, leaving 15 bases of the junction unmatched. Germline V gene lookup returns CDR1 WSHSY and CDR2 SAAADI.

This chain joins TRBV7-3 and TRBJ2-2; 7 bases agree with TRBD2. V dropped 5 bases and J dropped 5; count of bases not matched to a gene: 11. This CDR3 spans 16 amino acids. From germline, CDR1 is SGHTA and CDR2 FQGTGA. The CDR3 bases are TGTGCCAGCAGCCCTCGGGGAGGGTTGACTACCGGGGAGCTGTTTTTT. Encoded protein: CASSPRGGLTTGELFF.